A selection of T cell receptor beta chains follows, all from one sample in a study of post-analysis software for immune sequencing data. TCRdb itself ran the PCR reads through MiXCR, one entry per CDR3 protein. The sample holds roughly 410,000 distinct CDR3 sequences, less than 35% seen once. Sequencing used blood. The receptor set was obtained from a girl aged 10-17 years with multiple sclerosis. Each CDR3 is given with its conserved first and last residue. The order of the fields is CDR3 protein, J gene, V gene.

CASRDRGEQYF TRBJ2-5 TRBV2
CASSRQGTENIQYF TRBJ2-4 TRBV4-1
CASSLGGFLGNQPQHF TRBJ1-5 TRBV7-2
CASSLEGRGGPDTQYF TRBJ2-3 TRBV5-1
CSARGTRALASSEQYF TRBJ2-7 TRBV20-1
CSALDARTPQETQYF TRBJ2-5 TRBV20-1
CASSPRSGDWNEQFF TRBJ2-1 TRBV3-1
CASSLDKRMIYEQYF TRBJ2-7 TRBV28
CASSLSIGRADEQFF TRBJ2-1 TRBV7-2
CASGGQDTYEQYF TRBJ2-7 TRBV25-1
CASSPLGSGGYEQYF TRBJ2-7 TRBV28
CSARVSVGQGPNEQFF TRBJ2-1 TRBV20-1
CASTSASTDTQYF TRBJ2-3 TRBV2
CASSPEGSYEQYF TRBJ2-7 TRBV7-9
CAWSVFRGAYEQYF TRBJ2-7 TRBV30
CSARDYFLWAFF TRBJ1-1 TRBV20-1
CASSFRGGASTGELFF TRBJ2-2 TRBV6-6
CSVGDSNYGYTF TRBJ1-2 TRBV29-1
CASSYGPSRWAQYF TRBJ2-5 TRBV6-5
CASSLWGTTDTQYF TRBJ2-3 TRBV12-3/TRBV12-4
CSAGGQPYNEQFF TRBJ2-1 TRBV20-1
CSVGNLQGTGYTF TRBJ1-2 TRBV29-1
CASSAGLAYETQYF TRBJ2-5 TRBV12-3/TRBV12-4
CASSTTSGTGDTQYF TRBJ2-3 TRBV12-3/TRBV12-4
CSARGTGTGENEQYF TRBJ2-7 TRBV20-1
CASSPEGVGQFF TRBJ2-1 TRBV7-9
CASSFRALDNEQFF TRBJ2-1 TRBV7-8
CSARRSGGAADKQFF TRBJ2-1 TRBV20-1
CSAREAGRRSYGYTF TRBJ1-2 TRBV20-1
CASRQLAGGDNEQFF TRBJ2-1 TRBV6-5
CSAHRVPDTQYF TRBJ2-3 TRBV20-1
CASSLDGKLFF TRBJ1-4 TRBV7-9
CASSLASLNNEQFF TRBJ2-1 TRBV12-3/TRBV12-4
CASSHRFGDEQFF TRBJ2-1 TRBV4-1